This T cell receptor (beta chain) was retrieved from a study of identical twins. This clonotype was detected only a few times. TCRdb called the 5' RACE reads again in MiXCR, with one record for every CDR3 protein. The sample carries roughly 250,000 distinct CDR3 sequences, roughly 13% recorded once. From germline, CDR1 is SGHAT and CDR2 FQNNGV. V was shortened by 5 bases and J by 9 bases, with 14 bases between the two germline ends. This CDR3 is built from 13 residues. The chain links TRBV11-2 to TRBJ2-1; unclear D gene. The sample comprised memory (CD45RO+) T cells sorted from blood. This TCR came from a woman aged 18-30 years in good health. The DNA of the CDR3 is TGTGCCAGCAGCGCCTCCAGTCTGGTTGAGCAGTTCTTC. This translates into CASSASSLVEQFF.